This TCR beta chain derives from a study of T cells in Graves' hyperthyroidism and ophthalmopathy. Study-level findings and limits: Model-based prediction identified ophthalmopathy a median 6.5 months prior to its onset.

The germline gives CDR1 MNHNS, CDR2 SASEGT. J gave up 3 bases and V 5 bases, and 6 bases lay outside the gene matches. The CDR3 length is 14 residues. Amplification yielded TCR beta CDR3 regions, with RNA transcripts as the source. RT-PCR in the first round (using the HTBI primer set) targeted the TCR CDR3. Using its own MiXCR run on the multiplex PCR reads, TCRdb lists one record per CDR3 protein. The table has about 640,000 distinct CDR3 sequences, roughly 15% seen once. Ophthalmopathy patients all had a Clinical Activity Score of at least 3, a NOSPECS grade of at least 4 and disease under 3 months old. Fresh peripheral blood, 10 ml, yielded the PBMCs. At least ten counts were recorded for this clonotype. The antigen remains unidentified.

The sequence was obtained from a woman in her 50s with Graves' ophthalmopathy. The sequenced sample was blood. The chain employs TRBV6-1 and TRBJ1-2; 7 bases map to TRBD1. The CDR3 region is CASSRDSEDYGYTF. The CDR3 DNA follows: TGTGCCAGCAGTAGGGACAGCGAGGACTATGGCTACACCTTC.